Sequencing of this T cell receptor beta chain was carried out in a study of blood T cell repertoires in COVID-19. Germline V gives CDR1 ENHRY, CDR2 SYGVKD. The V gene end was trimmed by 4 bases and the J gene end by 4 bases; junction bases not matched to a gene: 6. The CDR3 is 15 amino acids. Repertoires were generated with immunoSEQ multiplex PCR, while TCRdb's copy carries only in-frame clones and drops some. The sample yields under 200,000 clones, roughly 83% seen once. This clone was picked up one time. Recovery among Cohort 3 donors was established by two negative PCRs, clearance, or symptom resolution.

The V call is TRBV10-3, the J call TRBJ1-5, with 8 bases matching TRBD1. The receptor was derived from an older woman who had recovered from COVID-19. Material: PBMCs or T cells enriched from blood (not recorded which). The CDR3 DNA follows: TGTGCCATCAGTGGTGGACAGGGACGGAATCAGCCCCAGCATTTT. This gives the protein CAISGGQGRNQPQHF.